This TCR beta chain was identified during a study of Tregs in tolerant kidney transplant recipients. Across the whole study: The nonmyeloablative bone marrow transplants came from related graft donors, with transient mixed chimerism. The study's findings and limits: Tregs expanded with activated donor B cells seemed most donor-specific.

A word on this clone: Its antigen is unidentified.

The CDR3 has 15 amino acids. Trimming stripped 5 bases from V and 10 bases from J, with 21 bases between. Germline V lookup: CDR1 MGHDK, CDR2 SYGVNS. Profiled with immunoSEQ multiplex PCR; TCRdb holds only in-frame clones, not every one. The sample has about 77,000 clones, roughly 98% seen once. The sample consisted of CD4+ T cells from blood, taken before the transplant. This clonotype was obtained from a human donor who received a combined kidney and bone marrow transplant. The chain employs TRBV25-1 and TRBJ2-1; D is perhaps TRBD2 (5 bases). The CDR3 bases are TGTGCCAGCAGTACGTATTTGGGCGGGCCGAGGGAGCAGTTCTTC. It yields the protein CASSTYLGGPREQFF.